The clone carrying this T cell receptor (beta chain) was recorded a few times. Its antigen is not known. Quantitative barcoded 5'-RACE was used to prepare TCR beta libraries. TCRdb fed the 5' RACE reads into MiXCR, producing one record per CDR3 protein. Here the sample spans more than 100,000 distinct CDR3 sequences, 15% to 20% being singletons. The data belong to a study of CD8 T cells in ankylosing spondylitis. Findings of the study overall: Seemingly distinctive of ankylosing spondylitis blood was a TCR beta motif formed by eight highly homologous variants. In synovial fluid and blood from reactive arthritis, some motif variants were previously reported. Disease-associated clones were reportedly significantly overrepresented in matched ankylosing spondylitis synovial fluid.

Material: blood, either unsorted or a sorted T cell fraction (not recorded which). This TCR was sampled from a male donor with ankylosing spondylitis.

The DNA of the CDR3 is TGCAGCGTTGGAGGCAGCCCAGGGACTGAAGCTTTCTTT. Translation gives CSVGGSPGTEAFF. This rearrangement joins TRBV29-1 to TRBJ1-1; tentative D call: TRBD1 (5 bases). Deletions cut 4 bases from V and 5 bases from J, with 14 bases between. The CDR3 extends over 13 amino acids. Germline V CDR1 and CDR2: SQVTM, ANQGSEA.